Below, 22 T cell receptor beta chains from the same sample are listed, as sequenced in a study of shared clonotypes between healthy human individuals. TCRdb's table, derived via immunoSEQ multiplex PCR, lists solely in-frame clones and lacks some. In the table there are some 2.1 million clones, 95% of which are singletons. The sample taken for sequencing was naive CD4+ T cells sorted from blood. Stated subset: CD45RA+ positively selected. The source is a man aged 18 to 35 in good health.

The chain joins TRBV4-3 to TRBJ2-5; D is possibly TRBD1 (7 bases). The ends were cut back, 0 bases at V and 4 bases at J, with 27 bases in the middle. Germline V gene data show CDR1 as LGHNA and CDR2 as YSLEER. The length of the CDR3 is 20 residues. CDR3: CASSQDLPGGTNAARETQYF. CDR3 nucleotide sequence: TGCGCCAGCAGCCAAGATCTTCCAGGGGGGACGAACGCGGCGAGAGAGACCCAGTACTTC.

The rearrangement joins TRBV6-5 to TRBJ1-3, with a tentative D call TRBD1 (5 bases). CDR3 length: 14 residues. CDR1 is MNHEY and CDR2 is SVGAGI in the germline V gene. The V and J ends lost 6 bases and 4 bases respectively, with 13 bases between them. The CDR3 region is CASRRSTDGNTIYF. Here the CDR3 DNA reads TGTGCCAGCAGGAGATCGACAGACGGAAACACCATATATTTT.

The rearrangement joins TRBV6-5 to TRBJ1-2; TRBD1 agrees at 9 bases. J was trimmed by 6 bases and V by 5 bases; bases with no gene match: 10. Looked up from germline, CDR1 is MNHEY and CDR2 is SVGAGI. CDR3 length: 15 residues. The CDR3, as DNA: TGTGCCAGCAGTACGCTGGGACAGGGCAGAAATGGCTACACCTTC. Residues: CASSTLGQGRNGYTF.

The V call is TRBV30, the J call TRBJ2-7, with 16 bases fitting TRBD2. The CDR3 runs to 13 residues. J lost 7 bases, V lost 7 bases, and 4 bases had no gene match. Looked up from germline, CDR1 is GTSNPN and CDR2 is SVGIG (reference sequence). In nucleotides, the CDR3 is TGTGCCTTGGGGACTAGCGGGAGGGGAGAGCAGTACTTC. This sequence encodes CALGTSGRGEQYF.

The chain links TRBV5-1 to TRBJ2-7; 7 bases align to TRBD1. Germline V lookup: CDR1 SGHRS, CDR2 YFSETQ. CDR3 length: 14 amino acids. V shed 0 bases and J 5 bases; nucleotides not matched to a gene: 5. The CDR3 protein is CASSLVGGPHEQYF. DNA for the CDR3: TGCGCCAGCAGCTTGGTAGGGGGCCCCCACGAGCAGTACTTC.

The chain carries TRBV10-3 and TRBJ2-1; perhaps TRBD2 as D (7 bases). CDR1 is ENHRY and CDR2 is SYGVKD in the germline V gene. The CDR3 has 13 residues. V gave up 6 bases and J gave up 7 bases, with 13 bases separating them. The CDR3 DNA reads as TGTGCCATCAGGGCAGGGGAGGGGAATGAGCAGTTCTTC. Translating gives CAIRAGEGNEQFF.

On this clone: This CDR3 is also generated by other DNA sequences in the sample. The rearrangement uses TRBV28 and TRBJ2-7; D not resolved. Per the germline V gene, CDR1 is MDHEN and CDR2 is SYDVKM. This CDR3 spans 11 amino acids. Trimming removed 6 bases from V and 3 bases from J, with 6 bases in between. The CDR3 here is CASSLYYEQYF. The CDR3 DNA reads TGTGCCAGCAGCCTGTACTACGAGCAGTACTTC.

The chain carries TRBV28 and TRBJ2-7; 7 bases are shared with TRBD1. The germline V gene has CDR1 MDHEN and CDR2 SYDVKM. J was trimmed by 6 bases and V by 3 bases; bases with no gene match: 14. The CDR3 contains 16 residues. CDR3 DNA: TGTGCCAGCAGTTTTGCCTCCCTACAGGGGCAAGGCGAGCAGTACTTC. It specifies CASSFASLQGQGEQYF.

This chain connects TRBV30 to TRBJ1-1, with 7 bases identical to TRBD1. Germline loops: CDR1 GTSNPN, CDR2 SVGIG (reference sequence). With 1 base clipped from V and 0 bases from J, the junction kept 8 bases outside the gene matches. CDR3 length: 16 residues. Here the CDR3 DNA reads TGTGCCTGGAGTGAAAATGGCAGGGGGATGAACACTGAAGCTTTCTTT. It is translated as CAWSENGRGMNTEAFF.

V and J are TRBV20-1 and TRBJ1-1, with D unclear. Germline CDR1 is DFQATT and CDR2 is SNEGSKA (reference sequence). This CDR3 region has 10 residues. V was pared by 5 bases and J by 8 bases, with 9 bases between. CDR3 amino acids: CSAHRLEAFF. The CDR3 region has the DNA TGCAGTGCTCACAGATTAGAAGCTTTCTTT.

As regards this clone: The same CDR3 arises from other DNA sequences in this sample as well. The rearrangement joins TRBV4-1 to TRBJ1-5; TRBD1 agrees at 10 bases. J gave up 0 bases and V 1 base, and 0 bases lay outside the gene matches. In germline, CDR1 is MGHRA, CDR2 YSYEKL. The CDR3 contains 16 residues. In nucleotides, the CDR3 is TGCGCCAGCAGCCAAGGGACAGGGGGTAGCAATCAGCCCCAGCATTTT. Translation: CASSQGTGGSNQPQHF.

The chain employs TRBV7-9 and TRBJ1-1, with TRBD1 matching over 8 bases. Per the germline V gene, CDR1 is SEHNR and CDR2 is FQNEAQ (reference sequence). The junction had 3 bases not matched to a gene; V was cut back by 2 bases and J by 10 bases. The CDR3 length is 12 residues. CDR3 region: CASSLQGAGAFF. The CDR3 region has the DNA TGTGCCAGCAGCTTACAGGGGGCAGGAGCTTTCTTT.

In nucleotides, the CDR3 is TGTGCCAGCAGTGGTTCCGGAAACACCATATATTTT. It is translated as CASSGSGNTIYF. The J gene is TRBJ1-3, the V gene TRBV28, with D uncertain. The V and J ends lost 5 bases and 4 bases respectively, with 6 bases between them. This CDR3 region has 12 residues. Germline V gives CDR1 MDHEN, CDR2 SYDVKM.

This chain connects TRBV5-1 to TRBJ2-1; the D is unclear. The CDR3 has 13 amino acids. V was trimmed by 0 bases and J by 7 bases, leaving 8 bases between them. Germline assignment: CDR1 SGHRS and CDR2 YFSETQ. CDR3 loop: CASSLARINEQFF. DNA for the CDR3: TGCGCCAGCAGCTTGGCCAGAATAAATGAGCAGTTCTTC.

J is TRBJ1-3 and V is TRBV28; D is undetermined. V gave up 5 bases and J gave up 0 bases, with 14 bases separating them. The CDR3 runs 16 residues. The V gene's germline CDR1 is MDHEN and CDR2 SYDVKM. Here the CDR3 DNA reads TGTGCCAGCAGTCTCAGGCTGGGTAGCTCTGGAAACACCATATATTTT. It yields the protein CASSLRLGSSGNTIYF. Full variable domain (outside the CDR3, taken from reference TRBV28 and TRBJ1-3): DVKVTQSSRYLVKRTGEKVFLECVQDMDHENMFWYRQDPGLGLRLIYFSYDVKMKEKGDIPEGYSVSREKKERFSLILESASTNQTSMYLCASSLRLGSSGNTIYFGEGSWLTVV.

The J gene is TRBJ2-7, the V gene TRBV11-2, with a weak D call TRBD1 (5 bases). The CDR3 covers 13 residues. Germline lookup yields CDR1 SGHAT and CDR2 FQNNGV. Trimming shortened V by 5 bases and J by 2 bases, and 10 bases separated the two germline ends. The CDR3 loop reads CASSVDKTYEQYF. The CDR3 DNA reads TGTGCCAGCAGCGTGGACAAAACCTACGAGCAGTACTTC.

The chain is built from TRBV9 and TRBJ2-3; D possibly uses TRBD1 or TRBD2 (6 bases each). The CDR3 sequence is 15 residues long. V was shortened by 7 bases and J by 1 base, with 16 bases between the two germline ends. Germline CDR1 SGDLS, CDR2 YYNGEE. For the CDR3, the DNA is TGTGCCAGCGGACGGGGGCTACAAGGCACAGATACGCAGTATTTT. Translating gives CASGRGLQGTDTQYF.

J is TRBJ2-7 and V is TRBV7-9; 8 nucleotides match TRBD2. This CDR3 is 13 amino acids long. Trimming cost V 5 bases and J 4 bases; bases outside gene matches: 4. Germline CDR1 is SEHNR and CDR2 is FQNEAQ (reference sequence). CDR3 amino acids: CASSAGGRYEQYF. The DNA for the CDR3 is TGTGCCAGCAGCGCGGGGGGCAGGTACGAGCAGTACTTC.

V and J are TRBV6-1 and TRBJ2-7, with TRBD2 matching 9 bases. Trimming at V came to 0 bases and at J to 12 bases, leaving 3 bases not matched to a gene. This CDR3 contains 12 residues. Germline V lookup: CDR1 MNHNS, CDR2 SASEGT. The CDR3 spells CASSEAGTSSYF. The CDR3 nucleotides are TGTGCCAGCAGTGAAGCGGGGACTAGCTCGTACTTC.

The CDR3 DNA is TGTGCCAGCAGGTACACTAGCGGATCCTACGAGCAGTACTTC. Translated: CASRYTSGSYEQYF. The chain uses TRBV6-5 and TRBJ2-7; TRBD2 matches 8 bases. This CDR3 region has 14 residues. Germline CDR1 is MNHEY and CDR2 is SVGAGI. The junction had 5 bases not matched to a gene; V was cut back by 6 bases and J by 1 base.

This chain connects TRBV5-1 to TRBJ1-3, with D uncertain. V was cut by 3 bases and J by 2 bases, with 9 bases left in between. The germline V gene has CDR1 SGHRS and CDR2 YFSETQ. The CDR3 is made up of 14 amino acids. The CDR3 is CASSWEAAGNTIYF. The CDR3 DNA sequence: TGCGCCAGCAGCTGGGAGGCTGCTGGAAACACCATATATTTT.

This clone appeared once. V is TRBV6-6 and J is TRBJ1-2; D is possibly TRBD1 (6 bases). The length of the CDR3 is 14 residues. V dropped 6 bases and J dropped 4 bases, with 15 bases sitting between them. Looked up from germline, CDR1 is MNHNY and CDR2 is SVGAGI (reference sequence). The CDR3 DNA sequence: TGTGCCAGCAGCCCCGGGGGGCTGGCCTATGGCTACACCTTC. Amino acid sequence: CASSPGGLAYGYTF.